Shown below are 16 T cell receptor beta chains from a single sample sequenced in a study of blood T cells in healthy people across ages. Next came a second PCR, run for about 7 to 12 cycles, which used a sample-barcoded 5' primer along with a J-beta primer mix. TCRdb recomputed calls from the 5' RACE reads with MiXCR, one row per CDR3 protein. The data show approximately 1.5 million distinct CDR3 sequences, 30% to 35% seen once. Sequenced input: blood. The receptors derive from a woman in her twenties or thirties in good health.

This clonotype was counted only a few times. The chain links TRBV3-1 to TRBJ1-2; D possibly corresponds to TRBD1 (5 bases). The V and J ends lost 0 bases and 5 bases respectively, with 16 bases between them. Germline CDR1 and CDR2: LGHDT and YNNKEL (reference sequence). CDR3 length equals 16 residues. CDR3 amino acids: CASSQERRDGKYGYTF. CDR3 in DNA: TGTGCCAGCAGCCAAGAACGCCGGGACGGAAAGTATGGCTACACCTTC.

The CDR3 loop reads CASSQIGSELTADTQYF. DNA of the CDR3: TGTGCCAGCAGCCAAATCGGGTCGGAACTAACGGCAGATACGCAGTATTTT. V usage is TRBV4-2 and J usage is TRBJ2-3; D is ambiguous. CDR3 length: 17 residues. The V and J ends lost 2 bases and 4 bases respectively, with 19 bases between them. Germline V CDR1 and CDR2: LGHNA, YNFKEQ.

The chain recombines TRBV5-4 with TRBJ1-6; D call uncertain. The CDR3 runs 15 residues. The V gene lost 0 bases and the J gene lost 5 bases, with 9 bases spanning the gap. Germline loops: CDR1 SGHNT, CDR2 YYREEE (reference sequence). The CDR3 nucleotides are TGTGCCAGCAGCTTGGACCGGACGAATAATTCACCCCTCCACTTT. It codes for CASSLDRTNNSPLHF.

The CDR3 spells CASRMLAGVVDTQYF. CDR3 bases: TGTGCCAGCAGGATGCTAGCGGGAGTAGTGGATACGCAGTATTTT. The chain combines TRBV6-5 with TRBJ2-3; 10 bases are a match to TRBD2. CDR3 length: 15 amino acids. Trimming at V came to 6 bases and at J to 6 bases, leaving 9 bases not matched to a gene. Germline values: CDR1 MNHEY, CDR2 SVGAGI.

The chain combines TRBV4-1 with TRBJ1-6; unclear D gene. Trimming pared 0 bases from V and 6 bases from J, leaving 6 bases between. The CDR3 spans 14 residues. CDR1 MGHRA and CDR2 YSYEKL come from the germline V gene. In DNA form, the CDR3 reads TGCGCCAGCAGCCAAGAGCAGACTAATTCACCCCTCCACTTT. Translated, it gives CASSQEQTNSPLHF.

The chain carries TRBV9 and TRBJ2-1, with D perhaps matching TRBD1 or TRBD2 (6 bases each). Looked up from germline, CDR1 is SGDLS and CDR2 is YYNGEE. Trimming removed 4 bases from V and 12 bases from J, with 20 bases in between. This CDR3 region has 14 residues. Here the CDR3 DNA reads TGTGCCAGCAGCACCGAGGGGGGAGGCGATGGGCAGTTCTTC. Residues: CASSTEGGGDGQFF.

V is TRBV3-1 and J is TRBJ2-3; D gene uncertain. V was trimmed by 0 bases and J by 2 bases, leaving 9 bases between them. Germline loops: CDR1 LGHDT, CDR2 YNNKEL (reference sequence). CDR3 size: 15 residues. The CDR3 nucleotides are TGTGCCAGCAGCCAAGACGACCACGTCACAGATACGCAGTATTTT. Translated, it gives CASSQDDHVTDTQYF.

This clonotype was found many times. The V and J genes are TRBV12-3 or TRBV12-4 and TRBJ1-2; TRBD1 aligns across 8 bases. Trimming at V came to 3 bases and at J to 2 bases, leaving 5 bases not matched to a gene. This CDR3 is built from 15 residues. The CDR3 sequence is CASSFSTGENYGYTF. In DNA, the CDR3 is TGTGCCAGCAGTTTCTCGACAGGGGAAAACTATGGCTACACCTTC.

The CDR3 region is CASSLGGTEAQETQYF. Here the CDR3 DNA reads TGCGCCAGCAGCTTGGGAGGGACCGAAGCCCAAGAGACCCAGTACTTC. J is TRBJ2-5 and V is TRBV5-1; TRBD1 or TRBD2 may be the D gene (5 bases each). The CDR3 runs 16 residues. Trimming took off 0 bases at V and 1 base at J, with 13 bases between the two ends. Germline V gene data show CDR1 as SGHRS and CDR2 as YFSETQ.

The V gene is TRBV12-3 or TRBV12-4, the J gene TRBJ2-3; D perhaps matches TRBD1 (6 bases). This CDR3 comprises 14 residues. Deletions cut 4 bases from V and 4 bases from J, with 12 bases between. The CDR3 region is CASSSTGRADTQYF. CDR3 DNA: TGTGCCAGCAGTTCGACAGGTAGAGCAGATACGCAGTATTTT.

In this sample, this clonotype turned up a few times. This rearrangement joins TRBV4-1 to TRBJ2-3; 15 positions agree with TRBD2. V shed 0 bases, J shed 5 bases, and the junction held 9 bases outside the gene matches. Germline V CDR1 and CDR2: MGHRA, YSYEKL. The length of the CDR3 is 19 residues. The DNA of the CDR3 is TGCGCCAGCAGCCAAGAGATCGGGACTAGCGGGAGGAAAGAAGATACGCAGTATTTT. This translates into CASSQEIGTSGRKEDTQYF.

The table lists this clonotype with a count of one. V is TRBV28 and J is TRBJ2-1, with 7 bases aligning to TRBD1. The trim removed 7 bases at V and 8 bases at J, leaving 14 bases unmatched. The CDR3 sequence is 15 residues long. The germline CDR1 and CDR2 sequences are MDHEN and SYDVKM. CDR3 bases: TGTGCCAGCACCTACGCTCCGGACAGGCTCGATGAGCAGTTCTTC. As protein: CASTYAPDRLDEQFF.

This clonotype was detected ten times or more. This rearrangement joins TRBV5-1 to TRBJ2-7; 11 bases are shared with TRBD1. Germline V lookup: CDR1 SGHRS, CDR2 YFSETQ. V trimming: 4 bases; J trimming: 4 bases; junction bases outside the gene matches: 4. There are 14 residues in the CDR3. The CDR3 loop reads CASSIGQGAYEQYF. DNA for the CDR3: TGCGCCAGCAGCATCGGACAGGGGGCTTACGAGCAGTACTTC.

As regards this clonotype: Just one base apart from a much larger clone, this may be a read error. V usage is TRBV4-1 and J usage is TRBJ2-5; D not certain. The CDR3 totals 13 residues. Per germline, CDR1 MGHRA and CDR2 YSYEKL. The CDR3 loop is CAGSHASQETQYF. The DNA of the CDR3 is TGCGCCGGCAGCCACGCCAGTCAAGAGACCCAGTACTTC.

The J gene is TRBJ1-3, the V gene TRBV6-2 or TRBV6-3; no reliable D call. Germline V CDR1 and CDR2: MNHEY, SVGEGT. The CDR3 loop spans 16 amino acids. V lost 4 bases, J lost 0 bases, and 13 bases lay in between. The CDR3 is CASSSWGAASGNTIYF. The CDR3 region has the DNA TGTGCCAGCAGTTCCTGGGGAGCTGCCTCTGGAAACACCATATATTTT.

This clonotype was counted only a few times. The CDR3 bases are TGCAGCGTTGTCGGTAGGGGGTCGGGGGAGACCCAGTACTTC. Its translation: CSVVGRGSGETQYF. The rearrangement uses TRBV29-1 and TRBJ2-5; possibly TRBD1 for D (6 bases). The CDR3 is made up of 14 amino acids. Germline V gene sequence: CDR1 SQVTM, CDR2 ANQGSEA. Trimming pared 4 bases from V and 5 bases from J, leaving 17 bases between.